Detailed here is one T cell receptor (beta chain). This sample was taken from a study of cytotoxic CD8 clonotypes in ibrutinib-treated CLL. Sequencing used immunoSEQ multiplex PCR; TCRdb keeps in-frame clones, though not all of them. This repertoire shows 100,000 or so clones, approximately 58% found once; its top ten account for 37%. This sequence was found in a human donor with chronic lymphocytic leukemia. Material: PBMCs, obtained after 24 months of ibrutinib treatment.

Here the CDR3 DNA reads TGTGCCAGCATAGCACGTGGACAGGGGCTCGTCGGCTACACCTTC. Translation gives CASIARGQGLVGYTF. The chain has TRBV28 and TRBJ1-2; 9 bases are shared with TRBD1. There are 15 residues in the CDR3. Germline CDR1 and CDR2: MDHEN and SYDVKM. V dropped 7 bases and J dropped 8; count of bases not matched to a gene: 14.